The 21 T cell receptor beta chains given below trace back to one sample, sequenced in a study of long-term antiretroviral therapy in people with HIV. Runs used v3.0 of the immunoSEQ assay and were done at survey level. The table came from immunoSEQ multiplex PCR; TCRdb's copy has only in-frame clones and leaves some out. This table has 25,000 to 35,000 clones, 95% appearing once. Sequenced material: unsorted PBMCs, taken 5.3 years after starting antiretroviral therapy. These receptors were taken from a man in his thirties or forties with HIV.

V usage is TRBV6-5 and J usage is TRBJ2-5; a weak D match, TRBD2 (5 bases). The germline CDR1 and CDR2 sequences are MNHEY and SVGAGI. The CDR3 runs 14 residues. V lost 5 bases to trimming and J lost 1 base, with 11 bases between them. This CDR3 is CASSQLDTQETQYF. The DNA for the CDR3 is TGTGCCAGCAGTCAACTAGACACCCAAGAGACCCAGTACTTC.

The chain combines TRBV6-1 with TRBJ2-3; 11 bases align to TRBD2. The CDR3 covers 15 residues. Germline trimming cut 3 bases from V and 4 bases from J; bases unmatched to any gene: 3. Germline V gene lookup returns CDR1 MNHNS and CDR2 SASEGT. In DNA, the CDR3 is TGTGCCAGCAGTGACTTAGCGGGGGGGGCAGATACGCAGTATTTT. It encodes CASSDLAGGADTQYF.

The chain carries TRBV7-2 and TRBJ1-2; D not resolved. The CDR3 contains 14 residues. Trimming pared 1 base from V and 0 bases from J, leaving 6 bases between. CDR1 and CDR2 from the germline V gene are SGHTA and FQGNSA. The CDR3 sequence is CASSLGSSNYGYTF. CDR3 DNA: TGTGCCAGCAGCTTAGGCAGCTCTAACTATGGCTACACCTTC.

The gene calls are TRBV4-1 and TRBJ2-5; tentatively, D is TRBD1 (6 bases). This CDR3 region has 15 residues. Trimming stripped 3 bases from V and 1 base from J, with 12 bases between. Germline-derived CDR1 and CDR2 are MGHRA and YSYEKL. CDR3 protein: CASSHLTGSQETQYF. CDR3 DNA sequence: TGCGCCAGCAGCCATTTAACAGGGTCCCAAGAGACCCAGTACTTC.

The chain links TRBV14 to TRBJ2-7, with TRBD1 matching 7 bases. This CDR3 comprises 14 residues. The germline gives CDR1 SGHDN, CDR2 FVKESK. V was clipped by 3 bases and J by 2 bases; unmatched bases: 4. The CDR3 bases are TGTGCCAGCAGCCATTGGGACAGCGCCTACGAGCAGTACTTC. Its translation: CASSHWDSAYEQYF.

The rearrangement uses TRBV6-4 and TRBJ2-1; 7 nucleotides match TRBD1. The CDR3 spans 15 residues. CDR1 is MRHNA and CDR2 is SNTAGT in the germline V gene. J was trimmed by 1 base and V by 0 bases; bases with no gene match: 0. CDR3 in amino acids: CASSDSTGSYNEQFF. CDR3 in DNA: TGTGCCAGCAGTGACTCGACAGGGTCCTACAATGAGCAGTTCTTC.

The chain links TRBV29-1 to TRBJ2-2; 7 bases match TRBD1. This CDR3 comprises 17 residues. Germline assignment: CDR1 SQVTM and CDR2 ANQGSEA. Trimming cost V 0 bases and J 5 bases; bases outside gene matches: 12. The CDR3 DNA reads as TGCAGCGTTGAAGATTCCCCGCCGACAGGGCATACCGGGGAGCTGTTTTTT. It yields the protein CSVEDSPPTGHTGELFF.

The rearrangement uses TRBV7-9 and TRBJ1-2, with TRBD1 matching 10 bases. Germline V lookup: CDR1 SEHNR, CDR2 FQNEAQ (reference sequence). V was clipped by 4 bases and J by 8 bases; unmatched bases: 13. CDR3 length: 16 amino acids. The CDR3 DNA reads as TGTGCCAGCAGCTCTCAGGACTGGACAGGGGGTAGAGGCTACACCTTC. This gives the protein CASSSQDWTGGRGYTF.

V and J are TRBV6-5 and TRBJ2-7; the D is unclear. Germline CDR1 MNHEY, CDR2 SVGAGI. The CDR3 length is 13 residues. The V end lost 2 bases, the J end lost 3 bases, and 8 bases lay between the germline ends. CDR3 coding DNA: TGTGCCAGCAGTTACCTAGGAAACTACGAGCAGTACTTC. Translated, it gives CASSYLGNYEQYF.

This chain uses TRBV7-2 with TRBJ1-5; D is uncertain. Germline V CDR1 and CDR2: SGHTA, FQGNSA. Trimming cost V 5 bases and J 3 bases, with 8 bases left between them. This CDR3 has 13 residues. CDR3 coding DNA: TGTGCCAGCAGCCCGTTCTACAATCAGCCCCAGCATTTT. Translating gives CASSPFYNQPQHF.

This clone is a singleton in its sample. This CDR3 is CASVYRVSGANVLTF. CDR3 nucleotide sequence: TGTGCCAGCGTTTACCGCGTCTCTGGGGCCAACGTCCTGACTTTC. The rearrangement joins TRBV6-6 to TRBJ2-6; D remains ambiguous. CDR1 and CDR2 from the germline V gene are MNHNY and SVGAGI (reference sequence). The CDR3 sequence is 15 residues long. The ends were cut back, 8 bases at V and 0 bases at J, with 11 bases in the middle.

This clone turned up a few times. CDR3 sequence reads: CASSPVVGTSGYNEQFF. In DNA form, the CDR3 reads TGTGCCAGCAGCCCAGTAGTAGGGACTAGCGGCTACAATGAGCAGTTCTTC. This chain links TRBV7-9 with TRBJ2-1; 11 positions agree with TRBD2. Losses at the gene ends were 5 bases for V and 3 bases for J; bases not matched to a gene: 9. Germline CDR1 SEHNR, CDR2 FQNEAQ (reference sequence). This CDR3 has 17 amino acids. Complete variable domain (other parts from reference TRBV7-9 and TRBJ2-1): DTGVSQNPRHKITKRGQNVTFRCDPISEHNRLYWYRQTLGQGPEFLTYFQNEAQLEKSRLLSDRFSAERPKGSFSTLEIQRTEQGDSAMYLCASSPVVGTSGYNEQFFGPGTRLTVL.

This clone has only one observation. The chain links TRBV7-8 to TRBJ1-1, with D uncertain. This CDR3 is 15 amino acids long. Germline V gene sequence: CDR1 SGHVS, CDR2 FQNEAQ. Deletions cut 5 bases from V and 10 bases from J, with 23 bases between. The CDR3 nucleotides read TGTGCCAGCAGCCCCCACCGGGCGGACGTTAAGGGAGCTTTCTTT. Translation gives CASSPHRADVKGAFF. The full variable domain, with the rest looked up from reference TRBV7-8 and TRBJ1-1, is GAGVSQSPRYKVAKRGQDVALRCDPISGHVSLFWYQQALGQGPEFLTYFQNEAQLDKSGLPSDRFFAERPEGSVSTLKIQRTQQEDSAVYLCASSPHRADVKGAFFGQGTRLTVV.

This chain uses TRBV6-6 with TRBJ2-5; D is ambiguous. The J call may be wrong; the DNA end is better matched by TRBJ2-7. The CDR3 runs to 15 residues. The germline V gene has CDR1 MNHNY and CDR2 SVGAGI (reference sequence). This CDR3 reads CASSYLAPTTYEQYF. DNA for the CDR3: TGTGCCAGCAGTTACTTGGCACCTACAACCTACGAGCAGTACTTC.

This clone was seen once. This chain connects TRBV9 to TRBJ2-1; D unclear. CDR1 and CDR2 (germline): SGDLS, YYNGEE. CDR3 length: 14 amino acids. Trimming shortened V by 0 bases and J by 6 bases, and 10 bases separated the two germline ends. CDR3 DNA sequence: TGTGCCAGCAGCGTAGCGGCGACCGTCAATGAGCAGTTCTTC. This translates into CASSVAATVNEQFF.

V usage is TRBV4-1 and J usage is TRBJ2-5, with 11 bases identical to TRBD2. This CDR3 comprises 14 residues. With 4 bases clipped from V and 5 bases from J, the junction kept 3 bases outside the gene matches. Per the germline V gene, CDR1 is MGHRA and CDR2 is YSYEKL. The chain's CDR3 is CASSLAGGQETQYF. For the CDR3, the DNA is TGCGCCAGCAGCCTAGCGGGGGGGCAGGAGACCCAGTACTTC.

The genes are TRBV10-2 and TRBJ2-7, with unresolved D. Trimming left V 2 bases short and J 4 bases short, with 9 bases between. Germline values: CDR1 WSHSY, CDR2 SAAADI. CDR3 size: 13 residues. The DNA for the CDR3 is TGCGCCAGCAGTGAGGCGCCAGTATACGAGCAGTACTTC. Its translation is CASSEAPVYEQYF.

This chain links TRBV7-8 with TRBJ2-5, with TRBD1 matching 11 bases. Per germline, CDR1 SGHVS and CDR2 FQNEAQ. This CDR3 region has 16 residues. The J segment lost 1 base and the V segment lost 4 bases, leaving 5 bases of the junction unmatched. The CDR3 bases are TGTGCCAGCAGCTCCGGGACAGGGGGACCCCAAGAGACCCAGTACTTC. Encoded protein: CASSSGTGGPQETQYF. Together with reference TRBV7-8 and TRBJ2-5, the CDR3 gives the full variable domain: GAGVSQSPRYKVAKRGQDVALRCDPISGHVSLFWYQQALGQGPEFLTYFQNEAQLDKSGLPSDRFFAERPEGSVSTLKIQRTQQEDSAVYLCASSSGTGGPQETQYFGPGTRLLVL.

The chain recombines TRBV5-5 with TRBJ1-1; D remains ambiguous. Trimming removed 0 bases at V and 3 bases at J, with 15 bases between. The CDR3 length is 16 residues. Germline loops: CDR1 SGHKS, CDR2 YYEKEE (reference sequence). CDR3 protein: CASSLALSQGHTEAFF. The DNA of the CDR3 is TGTGCCAGCAGCTTGGCTTTGAGTCAAGGCCACACTGAAGCTTTCTTT.

This chain uses TRBV18 with TRBJ1-5; D ambiguous. V was shortened by 2 bases and J by 5 bases, with 7 bases between the two germline ends. Germline CDR1 KGHSH, CDR2 LQKENI. The CDR3 is 13 residues long. The CDR3 here is CASSPSGDQPQHF. CDR3 DNA: TGTGCCAGCTCACCAAGCGGGGATCAGCCCCAGCATTTT.

The chain couples TRBV28 to TRBJ2-4; D is undetermined. CDR3 length: 14 residues. Germline loops: CDR1 MDHEN, CDR2 SYDVKM. V was shortened by 6 bases and J by 2 bases, with 11 bases between the two germline ends. The CDR3: CASRGSGSKNIQYF. The CDR3 DNA follows: TGTGCCAGCAGGGGGTCCGGGTCCAAAAACATTCAGTACTTC.